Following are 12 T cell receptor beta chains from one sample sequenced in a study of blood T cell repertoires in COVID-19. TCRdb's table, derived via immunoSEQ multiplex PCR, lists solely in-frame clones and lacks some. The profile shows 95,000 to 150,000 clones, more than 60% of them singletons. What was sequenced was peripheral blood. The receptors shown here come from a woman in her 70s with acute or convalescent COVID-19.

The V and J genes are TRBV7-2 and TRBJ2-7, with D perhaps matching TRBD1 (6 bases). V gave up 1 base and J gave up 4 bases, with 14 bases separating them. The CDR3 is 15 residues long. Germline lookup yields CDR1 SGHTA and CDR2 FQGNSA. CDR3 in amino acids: CASSLGTGPWYEQYF. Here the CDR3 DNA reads TGTGCCAGCAGCTTAGGTACAGGGCCTTGGTACGAGCAGTACTTC.

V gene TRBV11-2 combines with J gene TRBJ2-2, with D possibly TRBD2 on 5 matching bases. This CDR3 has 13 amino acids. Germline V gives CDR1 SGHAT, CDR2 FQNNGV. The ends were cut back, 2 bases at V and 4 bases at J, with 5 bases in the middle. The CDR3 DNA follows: TGTGCCAGCAGCTTAAGCGGCACCGGGGAGCTGTTTTTT. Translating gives CASSLSGTGELFF.

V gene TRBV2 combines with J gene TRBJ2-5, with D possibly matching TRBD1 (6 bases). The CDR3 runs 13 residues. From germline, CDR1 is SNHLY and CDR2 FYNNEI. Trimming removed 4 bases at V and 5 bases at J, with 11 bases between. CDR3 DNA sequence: TGTGCCAGCAGTGTGAACAGGGTGGAGACCCAGTACTTC. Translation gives CASSVNRVETQYF. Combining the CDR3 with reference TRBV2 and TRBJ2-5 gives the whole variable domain EPEVTQTPSHQVTQMGQEVILRCVPISNHLYFYWYRQILGQKVEFLVSFYNNEISEKSEIFDDQFSVERPDGSNFTLKIRSTKLEDSAMYFCASSVNRVETQYFGPGTRLLVL.

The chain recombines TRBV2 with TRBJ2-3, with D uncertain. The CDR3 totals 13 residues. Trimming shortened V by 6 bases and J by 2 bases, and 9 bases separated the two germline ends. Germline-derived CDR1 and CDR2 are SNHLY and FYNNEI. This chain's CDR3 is CASRGTDTDTQYF. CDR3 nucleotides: TGTGCCAGCAGAGGAACAGACACAGATACGCAGTATTTT.

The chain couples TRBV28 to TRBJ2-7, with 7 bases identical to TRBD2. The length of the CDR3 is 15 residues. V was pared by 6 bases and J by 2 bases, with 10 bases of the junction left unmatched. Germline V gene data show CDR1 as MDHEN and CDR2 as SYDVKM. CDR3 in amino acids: CASSLHSGITYEQYF. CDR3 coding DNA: TGTGCCAGCAGCCTCCACAGCGGGATTACCTACGAGCAGTACTTC.

CDR3 sequence (DNA): TGTGCCAGCACCCCACGAGGGGGTCGTGGCTACACCTTC. Residues: CASTPRGGRGYTF. The chain combines TRBV7-9 with TRBJ1-2; maybe TRBD1 (6 bases). The CDR3 has 13 amino acids. The ends were cut back, 7 bases at V and 7 bases at J, with 16 bases in the middle. Germline V CDR1 and CDR2: SEHNR, FQNEAQ (reference sequence). Full variable domain (missing parts from reference TRBV7-9 and TRBJ1-2): DTGVSQNPRHKITKRGQNVTFRCDPISEHNRLYWYRQTLGQGPEFLTYFQNEAQLEKSRLLSDRFSAERPKGSFSTLEIQRTEQGDSAMYLCASTPRGGRGYTFGSGTRLTVV.

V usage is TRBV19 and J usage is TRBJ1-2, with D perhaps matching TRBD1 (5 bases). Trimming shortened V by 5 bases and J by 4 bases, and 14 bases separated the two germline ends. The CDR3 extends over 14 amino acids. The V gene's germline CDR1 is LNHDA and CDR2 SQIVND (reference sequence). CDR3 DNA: TGTGCCAGTAGTCTGCCGCAGGGTAGCTATGGCTACACCTTC. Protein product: CASSLPQGSYGYTF.

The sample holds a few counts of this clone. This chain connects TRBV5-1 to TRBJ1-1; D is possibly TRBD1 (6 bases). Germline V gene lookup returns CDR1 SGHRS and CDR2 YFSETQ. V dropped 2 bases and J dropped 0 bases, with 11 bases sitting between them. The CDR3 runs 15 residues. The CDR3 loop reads CASSLGGVMNTEAFF. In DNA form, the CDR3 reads TGCGCCAGCAGCTTAGGGGGGGTCATGAACACTGAAGCTTTCTTT.

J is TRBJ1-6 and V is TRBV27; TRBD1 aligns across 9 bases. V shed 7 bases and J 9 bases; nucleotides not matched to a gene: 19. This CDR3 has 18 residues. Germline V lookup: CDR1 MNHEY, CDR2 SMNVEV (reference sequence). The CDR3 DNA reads TGTGCCAGCACCCTATATGGGGGACAGGGTGTGAAAGGTTCACCCCTCCACTTT. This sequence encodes CASTLYGGQGVKGSPLHF.

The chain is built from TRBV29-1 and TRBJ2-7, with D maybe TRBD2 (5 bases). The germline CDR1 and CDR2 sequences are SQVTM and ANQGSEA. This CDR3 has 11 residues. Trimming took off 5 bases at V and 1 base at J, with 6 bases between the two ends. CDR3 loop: CSVRGSYEQYF. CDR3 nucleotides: TGCAGCGTTCGGGGTTCCTACGAGCAGTACTTC.

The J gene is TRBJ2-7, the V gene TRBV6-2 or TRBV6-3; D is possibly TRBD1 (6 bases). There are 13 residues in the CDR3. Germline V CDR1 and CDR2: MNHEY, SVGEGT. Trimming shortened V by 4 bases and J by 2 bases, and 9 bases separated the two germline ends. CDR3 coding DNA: TGTGCCAGCAGTTTTAACAGGGCCTACGAGCAGTACTTC. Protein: CASSFNRAYEQYF.

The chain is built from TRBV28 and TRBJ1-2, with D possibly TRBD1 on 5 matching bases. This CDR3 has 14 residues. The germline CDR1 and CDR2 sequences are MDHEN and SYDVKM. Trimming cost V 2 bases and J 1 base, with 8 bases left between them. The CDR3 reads CASSLAGDNYGYTF. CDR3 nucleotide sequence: TGTGCCAGCAGTTTAGCGGGGGATAACTATGGCTACACCTTC.